The 11 T cell receptor beta chains given below trace back to one sample, sequenced in a study of CD8 T cells in ankylosing spondylitis. In TCRdb, the 5' RACE reads were re-called with MiXCR into one record per CDR3 protein. This sample has 120,000 to 150,000 distinct CDR3 sequences, with 7.5% to 9.5% found just once. The sequenced sample was synovial fluid, either unsorted or a sorted T cell fraction (not recorded which). The receptor source for this set is a male donor with ankylosing spondylitis.

This clonotype was recorded at least ten times. This chain joins TRBV7-2 and TRBJ2-5; TRBD1 might be the D (6 bases). The germline CDR1 and CDR2 sequences are SGHTA and FQGNSA. V was pared by 5 bases and J by 2 bases, with 12 bases between. The CDR3 length is 14 residues. The CDR3: CASSRWTDQETQYF. In nucleotides, the CDR3 is TGTGCCAGCAGCCGGTGGACAGATCAAGAGACCCAGTACTTC.

This clonotype was seen many times. This chain connects TRBV6-2 or TRBV6-3 to TRBJ2-2, with 13 bases fitting TRBD2. From germline, CDR1 is MNHEY and CDR2 SVGEGT. The CDR3 sequence is 16 residues long. V gave up 6 bases and J gave up 6 bases; unmatched junction bases: 7. This CDR3 is CASRTWTSGSSGELFF. Written as DNA, the CDR3 is TGTGCCAGCAGAACCTGGACTAGCGGGAGTTCCGGGGAGCTGTTTTTT.

This clonotype was recorded a few times. V is TRBV29-1 and J is TRBJ1-2, with 9 bases matching TRBD1. J was trimmed by 6 bases and V by 6 bases; bases with no gene match: 5. This CDR3 spans 12 amino acids. CDR1 is SQVTM and CDR2 is ANQGSEA in the germline V gene. The CDR3 DNA reads TGCAGCGTGGAGGACAGGGGACATGGCTACACCTTC. Amino acids: CSVEDRGHGYTF.

This clonotype was seen repeatedly, ten times or more. The J gene is TRBJ2-1, the V gene TRBV6-2 or TRBV6-3; 10 nucleotides align to TRBD2. Germline CDR1 and CDR2: MNHEY and SVGEGT. With V trimmed by 6 bases and J by 10 bases, 15 bases remained unmatched. The CDR3 spans 16 residues. CDR3 nucleotide sequence: TGTGCCAGCAGCACTTACACGACGAGCGGGAGGGGCGAGCAGTTCTTC. Protein: CASSTYTTSGRGEQFF.

This clonotype was found many times. The chain is built from TRBV7-9 and TRBJ2-7; a possible D gene is TRBD1 (8 bases). CDR1 and CDR2 (germline): SEHNR, FQNEAQ (reference sequence). The V gene lost 5 bases and the J gene lost 3 bases, with 23 bases spanning the gap. The CDR3 is 17 amino acids. The CDR3 here is CASSPQGASGTLYEQYF. As DNA, the CDR3 is TGTGCCAGCAGCCCCCAGGGGGCCAGCGGGACTCTCTACGAGCAGTACTTC.

A word on this clonotype: The junction does not match germline at one end; this may be a read error. This chain links TRBV6-2 or TRBV6-3 with TRBJ2-1; no clear D gene. The CDR3 sequence is 16 residues long. CDR1 and CDR2 from the germline V gene are MNHEY and SVGEGT. The CDR3 sequence: CASSYSVGDSYNKQFF. In DNA form, the CDR3 reads TGTGCCAGCAGTTACTCGGTCGGTGACTCCTACAATAAGCAGTTCTTC.

CDR3 region: CASSQSKRRYQETQYF. The CDR3 DNA follows: TGTGCCAGCAGCCAGAGTAAGCGGAGATACCAAGAGACCCAGTACTTC. This chain uses TRBV3-1 with TRBJ2-5; TRBD2 might be the D (5 bases). The CDR3 extends over 16 amino acids. The ends were cut back, 3 bases at V and 0 bases at J, with 14 bases in the middle. Germline values: CDR1 LGHDT, CDR2 YNNKEL (reference sequence).

This clonotype was recorded at least ten times. V gene TRBV27 combines with J gene TRBJ1-6; D gene uncertain. V dropped 6 bases and J dropped 5 bases, with 14 bases sitting between them. The CDR3 spans 15 residues. Germline V lookup: CDR1 MNHEY, CDR2 SMNVEV (reference sequence). CDR3 residues: CASSPGTDNNSPLHF. The CDR3, as DNA: TGTGCCAGCAGCCCAGGCACAGATAATAATTCACCCCTCCACTTT.

V and J are TRBV28 and TRBJ2-1; TRBD2 agrees at 11 bases. The V and J ends lost 5 bases and 14 bases, in that order; junction bases with no gene match: 14. CDR1 is MDHEN, CDR2 SYDVKM, per germline. CDR3 size: 15 residues. DNA of the CDR3: TGTGCCAGCAGTCCCTCGGTAGCGGGGGGGCAATGGGAGTTCTTC. This translates into CASSPSVAGGQWEFF.

As concerns this clonotype: Given a much more abundant clone one base away, this may be a read error. The genes are TRBV29-1 and TRBJ1-1; D might be TRBD1 (5 bases). V dropped 4 bases and J dropped 7 bases, with 13 bases sitting between them. Per germline, CDR1 SQVTM and CDR2 ANQGSEA. This CDR3 spans 12 amino acids. As DNA, the CDR3 is TGCAGCGTTGTAACCACGGGGGATGAAGCTTTCTTT. Translated, it gives CSVVTTGDEAFF.

This clonotype occurred many times. The rearrangement uses TRBV6-2 or TRBV6-3 and TRBJ2-5; D gene uncertain. Germline assignment: CDR1 MNHEY and CDR2 SVGEGT. The CDR3 is 14 amino acids. Trimming left V 1 base short and J 0 bases short, with 6 bases between. CDR3 sequence reads: CASSYFSDQETQYF. CDR3 DNA: TGTGCCAGCAGTTACTTCTCAGACCAAGAGACCCAGTACTTC.